This entry is about one T cell receptor beta chain. Its antigen is unknown. TCRdb independently ran MiXCR on the 5' RACE reads; one entry per CDR3 protein. This sample has hundreds of thousands of distinct CDR3 sequences, with 20% to 30% found just once. These data come from a study of CD8 T cells in ankylosing spondylitis. The CDR3 loop spans 13 amino acids. Germline V CDR1 and CDR2: DFQATT, SNEGSKA (reference sequence). Trimming removed 6 bases from V and 10 bases from J, with 16 bases in between. Whole-study findings and limits: Typical of ankylosing spondylitis blood, it appeared, was a TCR beta motif of roughly eight highly homologous variants.

The chain links TRBV20-1 to TRBJ1-6, with D unresolved. The receptor was isolated from a male donor with ankylosing spondylitis. The sample was blood, either unsorted or a sorted T cell fraction (not recorded which). The CDR3 spells CSASVPGGSPLHF. The CDR3, as DNA: TGCAGTGCATCCGTGCCGGGAGGCTCACCCCTCCACTTT.